This T cell receptor (beta chain) is from a study of early T cells in non-severe SARS-CoV-2 infection. For the study at large: Sequencing of bulk RNA from unsorted whole blood was done, without chain pairing.

The CDR3 consists of 13 residues. V dropped 3 bases and J dropped 6; count of bases not matched to a gene: 6. CDR1 is GTSNPN, CDR2 SVGIG, per germline (reference sequence). The TCR library protocol was used to attach unique molecular identifiers. These identifiers were attached to individual cDNA molecules. MiXCR was run by TCRdb on the 5' RACE reads, yielding one entry per CDR3 protein. The sample yields 55,000 to 75,000 distinct CDR3 sequences, over 9% seen once. V and J are TRBV30 and TRBJ2-5, with 8 nucleotides matching TRBD2. The sequencing input was whole blood. The sequence was obtained from an adult who was a healthcare worker with PCR-confirmed SARS-CoV-2 infection or an uninfected control (not recorded which). This chain's CDR3 is CAWRGLVSQTQYF. CDR3 DNA sequence: TGTGCCTGGAGGGGACTAGTCTCGCAGACCCAGTACTTC.